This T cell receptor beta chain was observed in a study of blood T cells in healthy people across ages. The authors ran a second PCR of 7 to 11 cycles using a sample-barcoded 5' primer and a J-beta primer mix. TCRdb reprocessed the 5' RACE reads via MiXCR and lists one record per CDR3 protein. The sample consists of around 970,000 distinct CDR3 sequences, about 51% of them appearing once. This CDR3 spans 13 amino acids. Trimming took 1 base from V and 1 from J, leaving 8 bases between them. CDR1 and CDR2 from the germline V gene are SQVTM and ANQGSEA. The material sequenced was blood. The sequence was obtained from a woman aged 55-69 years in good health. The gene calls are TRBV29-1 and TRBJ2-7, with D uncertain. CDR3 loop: CSVEVGQSYEQYF. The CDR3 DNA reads TGCAGCGTTGAAGTAGGGCAGTCCTACGAGCAGTACTTC.